The 17 T cell receptor beta chains presented below share a single source sample, sequenced in a study of early T cells in non-severe SARS-CoV-2 infection. MiXCR was run by TCRdb on the 5' RACE reads, yielding one entry per CDR3 protein. This table holds over 25,000 distinct CDR3 sequences, under 6% found once. The sequencing input was whole blood. All receptors derive from an adult who was a healthcare worker with PCR-confirmed SARS-CoV-2 infection or an uninfected control (not recorded which).

This clonotype was picked up many times. The genes are TRBV20-1 and TRBJ2-5; 13 bases are shared with TRBD2. CDR1 and CDR2 (germline): DFQATT, SNEGSKA (reference sequence). With 2 bases clipped from V and 5 bases from J, the junction kept 5 bases outside the gene matches. The CDR3 runs 15 residues. The CDR3: CSARILAGGRETQYF. The CDR3 region has the DNA TGCAGTGCTAGAATACTAGCGGGGGGGCGGGAGACCCAGTACTTC.

In this sample, this clonotype turned up many times. This chain uses TRBV12-3 or TRBV12-4 with TRBJ1-5, with unresolved D. V shed 5 bases and J shed 4 bases, with 15 bases lying between them. The CDR3 covers 15 residues. The CDR3 nucleotides read TGTGCCAGCAGTACATGGACCGAAATAAATCAGCCCCAGCATTTT. Translated: CASSTWTEINQPQHF.

On this clonotype: An end of the junction differs from the germline gene, which may be a read error. V usage is TRBV10-3 and J usage is TRBJ2-5; D is tentatively TRBD1 or TRBD2 (6 bases each). CDR1 and CDR2 from the germline V gene are ENHRY and SYGVKD. CDR3 length: 13 residues. The CDR3 loop reads CPISEGGQETQYF. CDR3 coding DNA: TGTCCCATCAGTGAAGGGGGGCAAGAGACCCAGTACTTC.

This clonotype appeared a few times. In nucleotides, the CDR3 is TGCAGCGTTGAACGCTCTGGGGGGGTAGGCAACACCGGGGAGCTGTTTTTT. This translates into CSVERSGGVGNTGELFF. This chain joins TRBV29-1 and TRBJ2-2, with 7 bases that match TRBD2. Germline loops: CDR1 SQVTM, CDR2 ANQGSEA. J gave up 2 bases and V 2 bases, and 11 bases lay outside the gene matches. The CDR3 is 17 amino acids.

This clonotype has a count of ten or more. The V gene is TRBV2, the J gene TRBJ2-7, with a tentative D call TRBD1 (5 bases). This CDR3 has 15 residues. V lost 2 bases and J lost 0, with 11 bases in between. CDR1 is SNHLY and CDR2 is FYNNEI in the germline V gene. CDR3 sequence reads: CASSEFSDSSYEQYF. The CDR3 DNA reads as TGTGCCAGCAGTGAATTCTCAGACAGCTCCTACGAGCAGTACTTC.

V gene TRBV7-9 combines with J gene TRBJ2-7, with 8 bases aligning to TRBD2. With 4 bases clipped from V and 2 bases from J, the junction kept 4 bases outside the gene matches. The CDR3 has 14 amino acids. Germline CDR1 reads SEHNR; CDR2 reads FQNEAQ (reference sequence). CDR3 coding DNA: TGTGCCAGCAGCTCCAGCGGGGGACCCTACGAGCAGTACTTC. Protein: CASSSSGGPYEQYF. Filled out from reference TRBV7-9 and TRBJ2-7, the complete variable domain reads DTGVSQNPRHKITKRGQNVTFRCDPISEHNRLYWYRQTLGQGPEFLTYFQNEAQLEKSRLLSDRFSAERPKGSFSTLEIQRTEQGDSAMYLCASSSSGGPYEQYFGPGTRLTVT.

J is TRBJ2-1 and V is TRBV4-2, with D hard to call. The CDR3 sequence is 14 residues long. Germline CDR1 and CDR2: LGHNA and YNFKEQ. The V end was cut by 0 bases, the J end by 3 bases, with 6 bases between. The CDR3: CASSQDLIYNEQFF. CDR3 DNA sequence: TGTGCCAGCAGCCAAGATCTGATCTACAATGAGCAGTTCTTC.

This clonotype is labeled as medium-sized. This chain joins TRBV13 and TRBJ2-7; TRBD2 is a possible D gene (6 bases). The ends were cut back, 1 base at V and 6 bases at J, with 10 bases in the middle. Germline V lookup: CDR1 PRHDT, CDR2 FYEKMQ (reference sequence). The CDR3 runs to 13 residues. The CDR3 reads CASSLAGRSEQYF. For the CDR3, the DNA is TGTGCCAGCAGCTTAGCGGGGAGGTCCGAGCAGTACTTC.

This clonotype was recorded a few times. The chain employs TRBV2 and TRBJ2-5; D unresolved. V gave up 6 bases and J gave up 6 bases, with 5 bases separating them. Germline V CDR1 and CDR2: SNHLY, FYNNEI. This CDR3 is 10 amino acids long. CDR3 nucleotide sequence: TGTGCCAGCAGAGGGAAGACCCAGTACTTC. Translation: CASRGKTQYF. Supplemented by reference TRBV2 and TRBJ2-5, the full variable domain reads EPEVTQTPSHQVTQMGQEVILRCVPISNHLYFYWYRQILGQKVEFLVSFYNNEISEKSEIFDDQFSVERPDGSNFTLKIRSTKLEDSAMYFCASRGKTQYFGPGTRLLVL.

This clonotype was picked up one time. The chain uses TRBV5-4 and TRBJ1-1; D is ambiguous. V lost 4 bases and J lost 6, with 13 bases in between. The CDR3 sequence is 13 residues long. Germline CDR1 and CDR2: SGHNT and YYREEE (reference sequence). CDR3 nucleotides: TGTGCCAGCAGCCAAGGGATCAACGCTGAAGCTTTCTTT. Translated: CASSQGINAEAFF.

This clonotype was counted a few times. This CDR3 is CASSLGTAGIQYF. CDR3 in DNA: TGCGCCAGCAGCTTGGGGACAGCAGGCATTCAGTACTTC. The gene calls are TRBV5-1 and TRBJ2-4, with D possibly being TRBD1 (6 bases). Germline CDR1 SGHRS, CDR2 YFSETQ. Trimming shortened V by 0 bases and J by 9 bases, and 10 bases separated the two germline ends. The length of the CDR3 is 13 residues.

This clonotype was seen ten or more times. This chain joins TRBV18 and TRBJ1-1, with 8 bases identical to TRBD1. Per the germline V gene, CDR1 is KGHSH and CDR2 is LQKENI. V trimming: 0 bases; J trimming: 4 bases; junction bases outside the gene matches: 7. This CDR3 comprises 16 residues. CDR3: CASSPPRGTGITEAFF. The CDR3 coding sequence is TGTGCCAGCTCACCACCGCGGGGGACAGGAATCACTGAAGCTTTCTTT.

This clonotype was recorded at least ten times. This sequence joins TRBV30 and TRBJ1-5; no definite D call. In germline, CDR1 is GTSNPN, CDR2 SVGIG (reference sequence). The V end lost 1 base, the J end lost 7 bases, and 14 bases lay between the germline ends. The CDR3 is 14 amino acids. CDR3: CAWSGGNFRQPQHF. The CDR3 DNA reads as TGTGCCTGGAGTGGAGGGAATTTTCGCCAGCCCCAGCATTTT.

This clonotype was counted at least ten times. The chain combines TRBV18 with TRBJ2-5; the D is unclear. The CDR3 is made up of 12 amino acids. CDR1 is KGHSH and CDR2 is LQKENI in the germline V gene. The V end lost 2 bases, the J end lost 5 bases, and 6 bases lay between the germline ends. The CDR3 sequence is CASSPEVETQYF. The CDR3 region has the DNA TGTGCCAGCTCACCAGAGGTCGAGACCCAGTACTTC.

Ten or more counts support this clonotype. V usage is TRBV29-1 and J usage is TRBJ1-1; 9 nucleotides match TRBD1. This CDR3 is built from 13 residues. CDR1 is SQVTM, CDR2 ANQGSEA, per germline. Trimming cost V 8 bases and J 3 bases; bases outside gene matches: 7. The CDR3 protein is CSSLTGGDTEAFF. The CDR3 DNA reads TGCAGCTCCCTGACAGGGGGAGACACTGAAGCTTTCTTT.

The chain links TRBV3-1 to TRBJ1-6; D unresolved. Per germline, CDR1 LGHDT and CDR2 YNNKEL (reference sequence). CDR3 length: 12 residues. Trimming removed 0 bases at V and 11 bases at J, with 5 bases between. This CDR3 reads CASSQEGPPLHF. DNA of the CDR3: TGTGCCAGCAGCCAAGAGGGTCCACCCCTCCACTTT.

V usage is TRBV7-9 and J usage is TRBJ2-7; D unclear. Trimming cost V 7 bases and J 2 bases, with 12 bases left between them. The CDR3 loop spans 13 amino acids. CDR1 SEHNR and CDR2 FQNEAQ come from the germline V gene (reference sequence). The CDR3 protein is CASNDRDAYEQYF. CDR3 bases: TGTGCCAGCAATGACCGAGACGCCTACGAGCAGTACTTC.